Listed below are T cell receptor beta chains from one sample, sequenced in a study of blood T cell repertoires in COVID-19. Clones were sequenced by immunoSEQ multiplex PCR, and TCRdb holds only the in-frame ones, with some missing. The sample comprises roughly 400,000 clones, approximately 89% of which are singletons, and over 2% rests with the top ten. Sequenced: peripheral blood. The origin of the receptors is an older woman with COVID-19, enrolled during active disease. Each CDR3 is given with its conserved first and last residue.

>TRBV28
CASSREGLAGGLIGFF
>TRBV7-9
CASSFRGVNTEAFF
>TRBV19
CASTPDRGSGYTF
>TRBV29-1
CSVKDSLSGNTIYF
>TRBV11-2
CASSLDRTGGVDTQYF
>TRBV28
CASSGQLQGYTF
>TRBV7-3
CASSFSGGPTDTQYF
>TRBV28
CASSLDGRLSYEQYF
>TRBV7-3
CASSSEPGTAGANVLTF
>TRBV5-4
CASSPTQQDEQFF
>TRBV5-1
CASSTRTEYNEQFF
>TRBV5-4
CASSRGGSTNEKLFF
>TRBV6-2/TRBV6-3
CASSFRTSGWQYF
>TRBV24-1
CATSDPTGNTGELFF
>TRBV9
CASSRSRAGGGYTF
>TRBV11-2
CASSRDRGAAFF
>TRBV7-6
CASSPLTGETYEQYF
>TRBV19
CASSTRDNQPQHF
>TRBV3-1/TRBV3-2
CASSHMGTGTRDSPLHF
>TRBV27
CASSLRLEVDTQYF
>TRBV6-6
CASTLPGGDGYTF
>TRBV4-1
CASSQGEYDNEQFF
>TRBV19
CASSPGTGKTGELFF
>TRBV7-3
CASSLRDYTDTQYF
>TRBV6-5
CASSSPGLSSYEQYF
>TRBV6-4
CARNGSYEQYF
>TRBV7-3
CASSFHRVPATGRPYEQYF
>TRBV5-1
CASSLEEGSAVGELFF
>TRBV9
CASSLKSGGPEQFF
>TRBV28
CAIGQGGRDEQFF
>TRBV18
CASSPRTSGGLDTQYF
>TRBV6-5
CASSYFGATNEKLFF
>TRBV4-1
CASSPLVGDRHPGELFF
>TRBV19
CASSSRVQGHNQPQHF
>TRBV9
CASSNGNSPLHF
>TRBV7-9
CASSPDRVYAYGYTF
>TRBV6-6
CASIKEGGNTIYF
>TRBV9
CASSVASGGTLYYNEQFF
>TRBV28
CASSLAAGGAKNIQYF
>TRBV7-6
CASSPSSSQPQHF
>TRBV18
CASSPLTGKGISGANVLTF
>TRBV19
CASSMEGTSGANVLTF
>TRBV2
CASDLTGNYGYTF
>TRBV6-6
CASSPGQGNNEQFF
>TRBV5-1
CASSSLGAYEQYF
>TRBV9
CASTKTENYNSPLHF